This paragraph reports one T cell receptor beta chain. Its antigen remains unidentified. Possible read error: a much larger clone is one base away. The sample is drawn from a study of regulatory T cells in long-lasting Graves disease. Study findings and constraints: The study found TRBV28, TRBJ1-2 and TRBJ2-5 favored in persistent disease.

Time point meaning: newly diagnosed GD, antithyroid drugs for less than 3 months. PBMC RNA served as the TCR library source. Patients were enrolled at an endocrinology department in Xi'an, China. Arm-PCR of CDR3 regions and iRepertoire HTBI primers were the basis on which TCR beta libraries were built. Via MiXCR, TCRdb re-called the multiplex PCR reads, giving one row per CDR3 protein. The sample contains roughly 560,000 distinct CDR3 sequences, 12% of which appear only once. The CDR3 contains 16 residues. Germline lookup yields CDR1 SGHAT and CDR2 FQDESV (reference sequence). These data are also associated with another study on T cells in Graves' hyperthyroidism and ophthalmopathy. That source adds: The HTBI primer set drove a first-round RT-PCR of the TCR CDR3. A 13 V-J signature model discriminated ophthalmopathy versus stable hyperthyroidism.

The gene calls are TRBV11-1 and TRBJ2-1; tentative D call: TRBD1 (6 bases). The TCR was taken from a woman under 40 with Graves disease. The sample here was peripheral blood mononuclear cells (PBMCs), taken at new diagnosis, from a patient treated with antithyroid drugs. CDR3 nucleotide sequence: TGTGCCAACAGCCAGGGGTTCCCAAGCTCCTACAATGAGCAGTTCTTC. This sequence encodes CANSQGFPSSYNEQFF.